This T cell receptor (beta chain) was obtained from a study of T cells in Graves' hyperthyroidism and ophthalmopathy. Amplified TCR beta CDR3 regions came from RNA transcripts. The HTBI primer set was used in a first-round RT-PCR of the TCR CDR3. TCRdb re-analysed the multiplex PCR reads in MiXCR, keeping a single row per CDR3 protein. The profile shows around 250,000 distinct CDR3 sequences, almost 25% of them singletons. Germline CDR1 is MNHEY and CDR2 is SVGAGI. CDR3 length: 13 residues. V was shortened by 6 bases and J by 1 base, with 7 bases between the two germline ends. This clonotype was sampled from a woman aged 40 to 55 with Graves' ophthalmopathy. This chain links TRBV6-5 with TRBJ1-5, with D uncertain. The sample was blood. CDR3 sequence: CASRYRSNQPQHF. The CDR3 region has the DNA TGTGCCAGCAGATACCGAAGCAATCAGCCCCAGCATTTT.